This is a list of T cell receptor beta chains from one sample in a study of untreated major depressive disorder. Method: immunoSEQ multiplex PCR; TCRdb's copy keeps in-frame clones and lacks some. Counted here are tens of thousands of clones, 85% to 95% occurring once; the ten biggest clones make up about 0.31%. The sample taken for sequencing was CD4+ T cells from PBMCs. Receptors originate from a man aged 30 to 45 in good health. Each CDR3 is given with its conserved first and last residue. D genes are given only for firm matches. Clone size is shown for a subset of rows, as once, few, many or a class of expanded clone.

TRBJ2-1,once,TRBV5-1,TRBD2,CASSSLIPSGRGPGNEQFF,TGCGCCAGCAGCTCCCTGATCCCTAGCGGGAGAGGACCAGGGAATGAGCAGTTCTTC
TRBJ2-3,-,TRBV12-5,-,CASDVPWLADTQYF,TGTGCTAGTGATGTGCCCTGGTTGGCAGATACGCAGTATTTT
TRBJ2-7,few,TRBV2,-,CASSDVFRVEQYF,TGTGCCAGCAGTGACGTTTTCAGGGTCGAGCAGTACTTC
TRBJ2-2,-,TRBV7-2,TRBD2,CASSRRGAGDYTGELFF,TGTGCCAGCAGCCGACGAGGAGCGGGAGACTACACCGGGGAGCTGTTTTTT
TRBJ1-4,-,TRBV4-1,TRBD1,CASSQQHRQGGNEKLFF,TGCGCCAGCAGCCAGCAACACCGACAGGGGGGCAATGAAAAACTGTTTTTT
TRBJ1-1,-,TRBV27,-,CASSWAGGNTEAFF,TGTGCCAGCAGTTGGGCCGGAGGGAACACTGAAGCTTTCTTT
TRBJ2-5,-,TRBV5-1,TRBD2,CASSFGLAGDAETQYF,TGCGCCAGCAGCTTCGGACTAGCGGGAGACGCGGAGACCCAGTACTTC
TRBJ1-5,-,TRBV2,-,CASSVYSNQPQHF,TGTGCCAGCAGTGTATATAGCAATCAGCCCCAGCATTTT
TRBJ2-3,-,TRBV5-1,-,CASSPGTDTQYF,TGCGCCAGCAGCCCGGGCACAGATACGCAGTATTTT
TRBJ2-7,-,TRBV27,-,CASRLGLTTDYEQYF,TGTGCCAGCAGATTGGGACTGACGACCGACTACGAGCAGTACTTC
TRBJ2-7,-,TRBV6-5,-,CASSYWGQQYF,TGTGCCAGCAGTTACTGGGGTCAGCAGTACTTC
TRBJ2-7,-,TRBV4-1,-,CASSQVLYATTYEQYF,TGCGCCAGCAGCCAAGTTTTGTACGCCACCACCTACGAGCAGTACTTC
TRBJ1-5,-,TRBV7-9,-,CASSGGTGRIGNQPQHF,TGTGCCAGCAGCGGGGGCACTGGCCGGATCGGCAATCAGCCCCAGCATTTT
TRBJ1-5,-,TRBV18,-,CASSPLTGSNQPQHF,TGTGCCAGCTCACCACTAACCGGTAGCAATCAGCCCCAGCATTTT
TRBJ2-3,-,TRBV9,-,CASSPRPRGTDTQYF,TGTGCCAGCAGCCCTCGGCCCCGAGGCACAGATACGCAGTATTTT
TRBJ2-2,-,TRBV5-6,TRBD1,CASSSPGTAITGELFF,TGTGCCAGCAGCTCCCCCGGGACAGCTATCACCGGGGAGCTGTTTTTT
TRBJ2-7,-,TRBV19,-,CASQQRGGPYEQYF,TGTGCCAGTCAACAACGTGGGGGCCCCTACGAGCAGTACTTC
TRBJ2-3,-,TRBV5-6,TRBD2,CASSLLAGVGTDTQYF,TGTGCCAGCAGCCTCTTAGCGGGAGTGGGCACAGATACGCAGTATTTT
TRBJ1-1,-,TRBV6-5,-,CASSYLGAEAFF,TGTGCCAGCAGTTACCTTGGGGCTGAAGCTTTCTTT
TRBJ2-7,few,TRBV9,-,CASSAEEGGPYEQYF,TGTGCCAGCAGCGCCGAGGAGGGAGGTCCCTACGAGCAGTACTTC
TRBJ1-1,few,TRBV18,-,CASSPQLNTEAFF,TGTGCCAGCTCACCTCAGCTGAACACTGAAGCTTTCTTT
TRBJ2-2,-,TRBV5-1,-,CASSLAGNRLITGELFF,TGCGCCAGCAGCTTGGCAGGGAACAGGCTTATTACCGGGGAGCTGTTTTTT
TRBJ1-1,-,TRBV6-5,-,CASSYSLLNTEAFF,TGTGCCAGCAGTTACTCCTTATTGAACACTGAAGCTTTCTTT
TRBJ2-6,-,TRBV30,-,CAWTETAISGANVLTF,TGTGCCTGGACGGAGACAGCCATCTCTGGGGCCAACGTCCTGACTTTC
TRBJ2-7,-,TRBV28,TRBD1,CASSFLQGAYEQYF,TGTGCCAGCAGTTTTTTACAGGGGGCGTACGAGCAGTACTTC
TRBJ1-4,-,TRBV12-5,TRBD1,CASGRSRQGMSNEKLFF,TGTGCTAGTGGCCGTTCCCGACAGGGGATGTCTAATGAAAAACTGTTTTTT
TRBJ2-7,-,TRBV7-9,-,CASSTSATDYEQYF,TGTGCCAGCAGCACCAGCGCTACGGACTACGAGCAGTACTTC
TRBJ2-7,-,TRBV29-1,-,CSAWVGTYEQYF,TGCAGCGCCTGGGTGGGGACCTACGAGCAGTACTTC
TRBJ1-3,-,TRBV29-1,-,CSAGGGSGGFGNTIYF,TGCAGCGCTGGGGGGGGGTCAGGCGGCTTCGGAAACACCATATATTTT
TRBJ2-3,-,TRBV5-4,-,CASPGPGTDTQYF,TGTGCCTCCCCGGGGCCCGGCACAGATACGCAGTATTTT
TRBJ1-1,once,TRBV7-6,-,CASSLGTSNAEAFF,TGTGCCAGCAGCTTAGGGACATCGAACGCTGAAGCTTTCTTT
TRBJ1-1,-,TRBV2,-,CASTKIQGNTEAFF,TGTGCCAGCACCAAGATTCAGGGGAACACTGAAGCTTTCTTT
TRBJ1-2,-,TRBV7-2,-,CASSLVSGTGLGGYTF,TGTGCCAGCAGCTTAGTTTCAGGGACCGGTCTCGGTGGCTACACCTTC
TRBJ2-2,-,TRBV5-6,-,CASSLPQGKVTGELFF,TGTGCCAGCAGCTTGCCACAGGGAAAGGTTACCGGGGAGCTGTTTTTT
TRBJ2-1,once,TRBV11-2,-,CASSFATIYNEQFF,TGTGCCAGCAGCTTCGCTACTATATACAATGAGCAGTTCTTC
TRBJ1-1,few,TRBV27,-,CASSRKSRDIGEAFF,TGTGCCAGCAGTCGAAAATCCCGGGACATTGGTGAAGCTTTCTTT
TRBJ2-1,-,TRBV4-3,TRBD2,CASSQDGGRAPNEQFF,TGCGCCAGCAGCCAAGATGGGGGGAGGGCACCCAATGAGCAGTTCTTC
TRBJ1-2,-,TRBV6-5,-,CASSYVPRNYGYTF,TGTGCCAGCAGTTACGTGCCCCGAAACTATGGCTACACCTTC
TRBJ2-7,-,TRBV7-3,-,CASSLGPGLGGYEQYF,TGTGCCAGCAGCCTCGGGCCGGGACTTGGAGGCTACGAGCAGTACTTC
TRBJ1-4,-,TRBV10-3,-,CAISAAGVEEKLFF,TGTGCCATCAGTGCAGCAGGGGTAGAGGAAAAACTGTTTTTT
TRBJ2-5,-,TRBV5-4,-,CASSLARQGGGETQYF,TGTGCCAGCAGCTTGGCCAGGCAGGGGGGCGGCGAGACCCAGTACTTC
TRBJ2-4,-,TRBV28,-,CASSTGAKNIQYF,TGTGCCAGCAGTACAGGAGCCAAAAACATTCAGTACTTC
TRBJ2-1,-,TRBV10-1,TRBD2,CACGLAGYNEQFF,TGCGCCTGCGGACTAGCGGGATACAATGAGCAGTTCTTC
TRBJ2-2,-,TRBV7-2,-,CASSRFRGGELFF,TGTGCCAGCAGCCGTTTCAGGGGCGGGGAGCTGTTTTTT
TRBJ1-4,-,TRBV6-1,TRBD1,CASSEGTDNEKLFF,TGTGCCAGCAGTGAGGGGACAGATAATGAAAAACTGTTTTTT